This T cell receptor (beta chain) stems from a study of T cell responses to AZD1222 COVID-19 vaccine. Points from the study as a whole: Researchers report vaccine-associated CD4 TCRs spanning spike, with dominance at 160-218 and 743-854. Breadth and depth of Spike-specific TCRs rose after two AZD1222 doses. Only 5 or 6 people who got AZD1222 tested seropositive at baseline.

Method: immunoSEQ multiplex PCR; TCRdb's copy keeps in-frame clones and lacks some. The sample carries 150,000 or so clones, around 89% recorded once. Of note for this clone: Its antigen is unidentified.

The CDR3 has 15 amino acids. Germline V lookup: CDR1 SGHVS, CDR2 FQNEAQ. V dropped 4 bases and J dropped 1 base, with 11 bases sitting between them. This TCR was sampled from an adult in good health. The specimen comprised peripheral blood, sampled on day 0 of AZD1222 vaccination. The V call is TRBV7-8, the J call TRBJ1-5; D perhaps matches TRBD1 (5 bases). The CDR3 DNA reads TGTGCCAGCAGCTCCCCGGAGGGGAGCAATCAGCCCCAGCATTTT. It yields the protein CASSSPEGSNQPQHF.